One sample yielded the 8 T cell receptor beta chains listed below, sequenced in a study of T-cell reconstitution after alpha-beta-depleted transplantation in children. Unique molecular identifiers were built into the TCRbeta library. TCRdb itself ran the PCR reads through MiXCR, one entry per CDR3 protein. The table includes hundreds of thousands of distinct CDR3 sequences, around 15% detected once. Source: PBMCs, mostly from graft donor cells, taken 360 days after TCRalphabeta/CD19-depleted stem cell transplant. Every receptor here comes from a male patient aged 2 to 9 who had a stem cell transplant for acute lymphoblastic leukemia, so the T cells may come from the graft donor.

V usage is TRBV4-3 and J usage is TRBJ1-5, with no clear D. The germline V gene has CDR1 LGHNA and CDR2 YSLEER. Trimming removed 4 bases from V and 1 base from J, with 14 bases in between. The CDR3 covers 16 residues. The CDR3 nucleotides are TGCGCCAGCAGCCTCAGATACGGACCGAGCAATCAGCCCCAGCATTTT. This encodes CASSLRYGPSNQPQHF.

The V gene is TRBV4-2, the J gene TRBJ2-2; 9 nucleotides align to TRBD2. Germline V gives CDR1 LGHNA, CDR2 YNFKEQ. V lost 4 bases and J lost 7; bases outside the gene matches: 10. CDR3 length: 16 amino acids. CDR3 nucleotide sequence: TGTGCCAGCAGCCCGGTAGCGGGAGATGATGGCGGGGAGCTGTTTTTT. The encoded protein is CASSPVAGDDGGELFF.

The chain employs TRBV11-2 and TRBJ2-1; tentatively, D is TRBD2 (5 bases). CDR3 size: 13 residues. CDR1 is SGHAT, CDR2 FQNNGV, per germline. V gave up 2 bases and J gave up 10 bases, with 12 bases separating them. The CDR3 coding sequence is TGTGCCAGCAGCTTATGGCGGGCGTTGGAGCAGTTCTTC. Its translation: CASSLWRALEQFF.

This clonotype was seen more than once but under ten times. The rearrangement uses TRBV12-3 or TRBV12-4 and TRBJ2-7; 8 bases match TRBD1. Trimming took 7 bases from V and 5 from J; bases not matched to a gene: 10. The CDR3 is 14 amino acids. CDR3 amino acids: CASTSGDRIHEQYF. CDR3 DNA sequence: TGTGCCAGCACCTCCGGGGACAGGATCCACGAGCAGTACTTC.

This clonotype has only a few counts. This chain uses TRBV3-1 with TRBJ1-6, with 7 bases that match TRBD1. Losses at the gene ends were 4 bases for V and 10 bases for J; bases not matched to a gene: 4. This CDR3 has 13 amino acids. Germline CDR1 reads LGHDT; CDR2 reads YNNKEL (reference sequence). Here the CDR3 reads CASSPGGGSPLHF. In DNA form, the CDR3 reads TGTGCCAGCAGCCCAGGGGGAGGATCACCCCTCCACTTT.

There are many counts of this clonotype. The chain recombines TRBV12-3 or TRBV12-4 with TRBJ2-3; D gene ambiguous. The CDR3 loop spans 14 amino acids. V gave up 2 bases and J gave up 0 bases, with 6 bases separating them. The CDR3 loop reads CASSLSPSTDTQYF. Written as DNA, the CDR3 is TGTGCCAGCAGTTTAAGTCCTAGCACAGATACGCAGTATTTT.

The chain links TRBV11-2 to TRBJ2-1; tentatively, D is TRBD1 or TRBD2 (5 bases each). CDR3 length: 17 residues. Germline V gene lookup returns CDR1 SGHAT and CDR2 FQNNGV. V lost 3 bases to trimming and J lost 3 bases, with 18 bases between them. The CDR3: CASSFRDALPGYNEQFF. CDR3 coding DNA: TGTGCCAGCAGCTTCCGGGACGCCTTGCCGGGCTACAATGAGCAGTTCTTC.

The CDR3 is CASSERRGPGELFF. The CDR3 nucleotides are TGCGCCAGCAGTGAGAGAAGGGGGCCCGGGGAGCTGTTTTTT. J is TRBJ2-2 and V is TRBV10-1; 7 bases fit TRBD1. CDR3 size: 14 residues. The V gene's germline CDR1 is WNHNN and CDR2 SYGVQD (reference sequence). The V gene end was trimmed by 2 bases and the J gene end by 6 bases; junction bases not matched to a gene: 3.